These 16 T cell receptor beta chains came from one sample sequenced in a study of T cell responses to AZD1222 COVID-19 vaccine. TCRdb keeps only in-frame clones here, not all; method: immunoSEQ multiplex PCR. The sample lists about 120,000 clones, around 91% occurring once. The source material was peripheral blood, sampled 28 days after the second AZD1222 dose. The receptors shown here come from an adult who received the AZD1222 COVID-19 vaccine.

The chain recombines TRBV6-6 with TRBJ2-6; a possible D gene is TRBD1 (6 bases). There are 15 residues in the CDR3. Germline assignment: CDR1 MNHNY and CDR2 SVGAGI (reference sequence). V was cut by 6 bases and J by 0 bases, with 9 bases left in between. CDR3 loop: CASRHRASGANVLTF. The CDR3 DNA sequence: TGTGCCAGCAGGCACAGGGCCTCTGGGGCCAACGTCCTGACTTTC.

V gene TRBV5-1 combines with J gene TRBJ2-6, with TRBD2 identical over 11 bases. Looked up from germline, CDR1 is SGHRS and CDR2 is YFSETQ. The ends lost 5 bases at V and 2 bases at J; junction bases unmatched: 6. The length of the CDR3 is 17 residues. This chain's CDR3 is CASRRGLAEPGANVLTF. Written as DNA, the CDR3 is TGCGCCAGCAGGAGGGGACTAGCGGAGCCTGGGGCCAACGTCCTGACTTTC.

The chain couples TRBV29-1 to TRBJ2-3, with TRBD2 matching 7 bases. Germline assignment: CDR1 SQVTM and CDR2 ANQGSEA. This CDR3 has 16 residues. J was trimmed by 4 bases and V by 5 bases; bases with no gene match: 15. Here the CDR3 reads CSVKLLAEEFPDTQYF. As DNA, the CDR3 is TGCAGCGTTAAACTCCTAGCGGAGGAGTTCCCAGATACGCAGTATTTT.

V and J are TRBV28 and TRBJ2-7; D uncertain. The V end lost 3 bases, the J end lost 1 base, and 7 bases lay between the germline ends. The length of the CDR3 is 13 residues. Germline-derived CDR1 and CDR2 are MDHEN and SYDVKM. CDR3 amino acids: CASSFSLSYEQYF. CDR3 sequence (DNA): TGTGCCAGCAGTTTTTCACTTTCCTACGAGCAGTACTTC. The complete variable domain, with remaining parts taken from reference TRBV28 and TRBJ2-7, reads DVKVTQSSRYLVKRTGEKVFLECVQDMDHENMFWYRQDPGLGLRLIYFSYDVKMKEKGDIPEGYSVSREKKERFSLILESASTNQTSMYLCASSFSLSYEQYFGPGTRLTVT.

The CDR3 nucleotides read TGTGCCAGCAGTTTCTCCCCAGGGGGCGAGCAGTACTTC. Translated, it gives CASSFSPGGEQYF. This rearrangement joins TRBV27 to TRBJ2-7; 7 nucleotides line up with TRBD1. Unmatched junction bases numbered 5, after V lost 3 bases and J lost 6 bases. Germline CDR1 MNHEY, CDR2 SMNVEV (reference sequence). The CDR3 is 13 amino acids.

The chain carries TRBV11-2 and TRBJ1-4; D is possibly TRBD1 (6 bases). Looked up from germline, CDR1 is SGHAT and CDR2 is FQNNGV. Trimming took off 1 base at V and 4 bases at J, with 16 bases between the two ends. The CDR3 contains 17 residues. The CDR3 loop reads CASSLASGGRGNEKLFF. The CDR3 nucleotides read TGTGCCAGCAGCTTAGCATCCGGGGGCAGGGGTAATGAAAAACTGTTTTTT. Supplemented by reference TRBV11-2 and TRBJ1-4, the full variable domain reads EAGVAQSPRYKIIEKRQSVAFWCNPISGHATLYWYQQILGQGPKLLIQFQNNGVVDDSQLPKDRFSAERLKGVDSTLKIQPAKLEDSAVYLCASSLASGGRGNEKLFFGSGTQLSVL.

This rearrangement joins TRBV28 to TRBJ1-1; D remains unclear. Germline V gives CDR1 MDHEN, CDR2 SYDVKM. CDR3 size: 17 residues. With 5 bases removed from V and 2 bases from J, the gap between germline ends came to 21 bases. CDR3 protein: CASSLQTVWQLNTEAFF. CDR3 nucleotide sequence: TGTGCCAGCAGTCTACAAACTGTTTGGCAGCTTAACACTGAAGCTTTCTTT.

The chain recombines TRBV27 with TRBJ1-2, with 8 bases aligning to TRBD1. Per the germline V gene, CDR1 is MNHEY and CDR2 is SMNVEV (reference sequence). Trimming at V came to 6 bases and at J to 1 base, leaving 4 bases not matched to a gene. This CDR3 has 14 amino acids. CDR3 nucleotide sequence: TGTGCCAGCAGCCTACAGGGGGGTAACTATGGCTACACCTTC. Its translation: CASSLQGGNYGYTF.

This chain connects TRBV10-3 to TRBJ1-5; D is uncertain. From germline, CDR1 is ENHRY and CDR2 SYGVKD. Trimming left V 0 bases short and J 6 bases short, with 3 bases between. The CDR3 totals 12 residues. CDR3 DNA: TGTGCCATCAGTGAGTCCAGTCAGCCCCAGCATTTT. Translated, it gives CAISESSQPQHF.

V and J are TRBV30 and TRBJ2-3; D might be TRBD2 (6 bases). CDR1 is GTSNPN and CDR2 is SVGIG in the germline V gene (reference sequence). There are 14 residues in the CDR3. Trimming stripped 6 bases from V and 2 bases from J, with 15 bases between. CDR3 DNA: TGTGCCTGTTATACCGCGGGGCCCACAGATACGCAGTATTTT. It yields the protein CACYTAGPTDTQYF.

J is TRBJ2-2 and V is TRBV19, with 10 bases identical to TRBD2. Looked up from germline, CDR1 is LNHDA and CDR2 is SQIVND (reference sequence). CDR3 size: 19 residues. Trimming removed 6 bases from V and 1 base from J; junction bases left unmatched: 14. CDR3 coding DNA: TGTGCCAGTAGCCTCACCGGGACTAGCGCAACGTGGAACACCGGGGAGCTGTTTTTT. This codes for CASSLTGTSATWNTGELFF. The variable domain in full, with the rest retrieved from reference TRBV19 and TRBJ2-2, is DGGITQSPKYLFRKEGQNVTLSCEQNLNHDAMYWYRQDPGQGLRLIYYSQIVNDFQKGDIAEGYSVSREKKESFPLTVTSAQKNPTAFYLCASSLTGTSATWNTGELFFGEGSRLTVL.

The CDR3 nucleotides read TGTGCCAGCAGCCCGCCCCCCGGGTTCTTGGAGACCCAGTACTTC. Its protein product is CASSPPPGFLETQYF. The chain carries TRBV7-2 and TRBJ2-5, with D hard to call. The CDR3 has 15 residues. V lost 5 bases to trimming and J lost 5 bases, with 18 bases between them. CDR1 is SGHTA and CDR2 is FQGNSA in the germline V gene.

CDR3 residues: CASSVRDSINTEAFF. The CDR3 nucleotides read TGTGCCAGCAGCGTACGGGACTCTATTAACACTGAAGCTTTCTTT. The chain recombines TRBV9 with TRBJ1-1; a weak D match, TRBD1 (5 bases). The V gene lost 1 base and the J gene lost 2 bases, with 12 bases spanning the gap. Germline CDR1 is SGDLS and CDR2 is YYNGEE. This CDR3 is built from 15 residues. Full variable domain (remainder filled in from reference TRBV9 and TRBJ1-1): DSGVTQTPKHLITATGQRVTLRCSPRSGDLSVYWYQQSLDQGLQFLIQYYNGEERAKGNILERFSAQQFPDLHSELNLSSLELGDSALYFCASSVRDSINTEAFFGQGTRLTVV.

The chain joins TRBV9 to TRBJ2-7; tentatively, D is TRBD1 or TRBD2 (7 bases each). CDR1 SGDLS and CDR2 YYNGEE come from the germline V gene. The length of the CDR3 is 15 residues. Trimming left V 3 bases short and J 3 bases short, with 16 bases between. CDR3 sequence reads: CASSEGGDSLYEQYF. The CDR3 nucleotides read TGTGCCAGCAGCGAGGGGGGGGACAGCCTCTACGAGCAGTACTTC.

J is TRBJ2-6 and V is TRBV5-4; D remains unclear. The ends were cut back, 3 bases at V and 2 bases at J, with 12 bases in the middle. CDR3 length equals 16 residues. The germline V gene has CDR1 SGHNT and CDR2 YYREEE (reference sequence). CDR3 coding DNA: TGTGCCAGCAGCTCCGTCGTGGATACTGGGGCCAACGTCCTGACTTTC. Protein product: CASSSVVDTGANVLTF.

The CDR3 sequence is CASPPYDYGYTF. CDR3 DNA: TGTGCCAGTCCGCCCTACGACTATGGCTACACCTTC. The chain has TRBV19 and TRBJ1-2, with no clear D. The CDR3 sequence is 12 residues long. V lost 8 bases and J 3 bases, leaving 10 bases between the germline ends. From germline, CDR1 is LNHDA and CDR2 SQIVND (reference sequence).